This T cell receptor beta chain appears in the sequencing data of a study of control samples from healthy donors and cancer patients. The V gene lost 0 bases and the J gene lost 4 bases, with 10 bases spanning the gap. The germline V gene encodes CDR1 ENHRY and CDR2 SYGVKD. This CDR3 has 14 amino acids. Assay used: immunoSEQ multiplex PCR; TCRdb lists only in-frame clones, some missing. The table lists about 160,000 clones, just under 95% of them singletons. The receptor comes from a woman in her 40s in good health. The rearrangement joins TRBV10-3 to TRBJ2-7; D is uncertain. Source material: blood. The CDR3 nucleotides read TGTGCCATCAGTGAGTCCCTAGGGTTTTACGAGCAGTACTTC. Its protein is CAISESLGFYEQYF.